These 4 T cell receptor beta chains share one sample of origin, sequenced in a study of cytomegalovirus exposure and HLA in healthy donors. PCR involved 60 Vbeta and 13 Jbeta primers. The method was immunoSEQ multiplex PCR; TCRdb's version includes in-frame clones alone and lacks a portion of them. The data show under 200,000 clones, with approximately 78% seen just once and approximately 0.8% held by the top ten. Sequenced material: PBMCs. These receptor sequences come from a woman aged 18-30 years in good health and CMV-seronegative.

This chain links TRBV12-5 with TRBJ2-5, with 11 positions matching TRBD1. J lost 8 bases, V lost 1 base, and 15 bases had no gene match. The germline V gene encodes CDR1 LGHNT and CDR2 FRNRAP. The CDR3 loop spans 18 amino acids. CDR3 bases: TGTGCTAGTGGTTTGGGTATCGTATTGGGACAGGGGGGTTTAACCCAGTACTTC. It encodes CASGLGIVLGQGGLTQYF.

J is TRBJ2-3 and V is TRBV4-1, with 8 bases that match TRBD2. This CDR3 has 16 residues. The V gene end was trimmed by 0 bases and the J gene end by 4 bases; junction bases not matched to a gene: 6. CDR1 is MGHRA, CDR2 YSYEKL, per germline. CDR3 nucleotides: TGCGCCAGCAGCCAAGATACAAGCGGGGGAGCAGATACGCAGTATTTT. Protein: CASSQDTSGGADTQYF.

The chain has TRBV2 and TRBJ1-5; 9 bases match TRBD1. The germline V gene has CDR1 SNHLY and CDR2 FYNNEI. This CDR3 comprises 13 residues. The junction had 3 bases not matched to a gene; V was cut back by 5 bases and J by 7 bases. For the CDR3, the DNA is TGTGCCAGCAGTACAGGGGGCCAACAGCCCCAGCATTTT. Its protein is CASSTGGQQPQHF.

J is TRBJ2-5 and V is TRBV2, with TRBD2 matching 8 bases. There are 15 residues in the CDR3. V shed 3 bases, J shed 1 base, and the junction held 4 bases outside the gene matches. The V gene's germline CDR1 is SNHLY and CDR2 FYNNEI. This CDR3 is CASSDRGGSQETQYF. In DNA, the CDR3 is TGTGCCAGCAGTGACCGGGGGGGGAGCCAAGAGACCCAGTACTTC.